In this sample, the clone carrying this T cell receptor (beta chain) turned up many times. Its specificity is unknown. Libraries of TCR beta came from iRepertoire HTBI primers plus Arm-PCR of CDR3 regions. TCRdb reprocessed the multiplex PCR reads with MiXCR, giving one entry per CDR3 protein. The sample holds around 320,000 distinct CDR3 sequences, over 15% seen once. These data belong to a study of regulatory T cells in long-lasting Graves disease. Germline V gene data show CDR1 as SGHTA and CDR2 as FQGTGA. V lost 5 bases and J 4 bases, leaving 12 bases between the germline ends. The CDR3 sequence is 14 residues long. Notes on the study in general: Having few samples may have compromised the accuracy. The study found persistent patients shared more public clonotypes (over 2,500) than new patients (about 1,000). Patients with persistent disease showed a bias toward TRBV28, TRBJ1-2 and TRBJ2-5.

Time point denoted: newly diagnosed GD, antithyroid drugs for less than 3 months. The authors made the TCR library using RNA they extracted from PBMCs. EDTA tubes were used for drawing around 9 milliliters of peripheral blood. Separately, the same data were catalogued under a study of T cells in Graves' hyperthyroidism and ophthalmopathy.

The sequence was collected from a man aged 40-55 years with Graves disease. Sample: peripheral blood mononuclear cells (PBMCs), taken at new diagnosis, from a patient treated with antithyroid drugs. This chain links TRBV7-3 with TRBJ2-1, with D perhaps TRBD1 or TRBD2 (6 bases each). CDR3 nucleotide sequence: TGTGCCAGCAGCCTAGGGGGGCATTACAATGAGCAGTTCTTC. Translation gives CASSLGGHYNEQFF.